The 3 T cell receptor beta chains below all came from one sample that was sequenced in a study of CD8 T cells in ankylosing spondylitis. From the 5' RACE reads, TCRdb called clonotypes with MiXCR, one entry per CDR3 protein. There are roughly 250,000 distinct CDR3 sequences in the sample; about 9.1% occur only once, and over 6.5% lies in the top ten. The sample consisted of blood, either unsorted or a sorted T cell fraction (not recorded which). These receptors came from a male donor with ankylosing spondylitis or in good health (not recorded which).

This clonotype came up many times. The rearrangement links TRBV28 to TRBJ1-5; 9 bases map to TRBD1. Germline V gives CDR1 MDHEN, CDR2 SYDVKM. V gave up 1 base and J gave up 1 base; unmatched junction bases: 5. This CDR3 spans 17 amino acids. This CDR3 reads CASSLYDRGKSNQPQHF. The CDR3 DNA sequence: TGTGCCAGCAGTTTATACGACAGGGGGAAGAGCAATCAGCCCCAGCATTTT. The variable domain in full, completed from reference TRBV28 and TRBJ1-5, reads DVKVTQSSRYLVKRTGEKVFLECVQDMDHENMFWYRQDPGLGLRLIYFSYDVKMKEKGDIPEGYSVSREKKERFSLILESASTNQTSMYLCASSLYDRGKSNQPQHFGDGTRLSIL.

At least ten counts were recorded for this clonotype. The chain is built from TRBV3-1 and TRBJ1-6; D is possibly TRBD1 (5 bases). In germline, CDR1 is LGHDT, CDR2 YNNKEL (reference sequence). V was trimmed by 8 bases and J by 7 bases, leaving 9 bases between them. This CDR3 has 12 residues. DNA of the CDR3: TGTGCCAGCGGCCCAGGGAATTCACCCCTCCACTTT. Translated: CASGPGNSPLHF.

The chain links TRBV7-2 to TRBJ1-2; 10 bases match TRBD1. Germline V gene data show CDR1 as SGHTA and CDR2 as FQGNSA. Losses at the gene ends were 5 bases for V and 4 bases for J; bases not matched to a gene: 10. The CDR3 has 16 amino acids. Here the CDR3 DNA reads TGTGCCAGCAGCCCGACCGGGACAGGGGATCTCTATGGCTACACCTTC. It yields the protein CASSPTGTGDLYGYTF.